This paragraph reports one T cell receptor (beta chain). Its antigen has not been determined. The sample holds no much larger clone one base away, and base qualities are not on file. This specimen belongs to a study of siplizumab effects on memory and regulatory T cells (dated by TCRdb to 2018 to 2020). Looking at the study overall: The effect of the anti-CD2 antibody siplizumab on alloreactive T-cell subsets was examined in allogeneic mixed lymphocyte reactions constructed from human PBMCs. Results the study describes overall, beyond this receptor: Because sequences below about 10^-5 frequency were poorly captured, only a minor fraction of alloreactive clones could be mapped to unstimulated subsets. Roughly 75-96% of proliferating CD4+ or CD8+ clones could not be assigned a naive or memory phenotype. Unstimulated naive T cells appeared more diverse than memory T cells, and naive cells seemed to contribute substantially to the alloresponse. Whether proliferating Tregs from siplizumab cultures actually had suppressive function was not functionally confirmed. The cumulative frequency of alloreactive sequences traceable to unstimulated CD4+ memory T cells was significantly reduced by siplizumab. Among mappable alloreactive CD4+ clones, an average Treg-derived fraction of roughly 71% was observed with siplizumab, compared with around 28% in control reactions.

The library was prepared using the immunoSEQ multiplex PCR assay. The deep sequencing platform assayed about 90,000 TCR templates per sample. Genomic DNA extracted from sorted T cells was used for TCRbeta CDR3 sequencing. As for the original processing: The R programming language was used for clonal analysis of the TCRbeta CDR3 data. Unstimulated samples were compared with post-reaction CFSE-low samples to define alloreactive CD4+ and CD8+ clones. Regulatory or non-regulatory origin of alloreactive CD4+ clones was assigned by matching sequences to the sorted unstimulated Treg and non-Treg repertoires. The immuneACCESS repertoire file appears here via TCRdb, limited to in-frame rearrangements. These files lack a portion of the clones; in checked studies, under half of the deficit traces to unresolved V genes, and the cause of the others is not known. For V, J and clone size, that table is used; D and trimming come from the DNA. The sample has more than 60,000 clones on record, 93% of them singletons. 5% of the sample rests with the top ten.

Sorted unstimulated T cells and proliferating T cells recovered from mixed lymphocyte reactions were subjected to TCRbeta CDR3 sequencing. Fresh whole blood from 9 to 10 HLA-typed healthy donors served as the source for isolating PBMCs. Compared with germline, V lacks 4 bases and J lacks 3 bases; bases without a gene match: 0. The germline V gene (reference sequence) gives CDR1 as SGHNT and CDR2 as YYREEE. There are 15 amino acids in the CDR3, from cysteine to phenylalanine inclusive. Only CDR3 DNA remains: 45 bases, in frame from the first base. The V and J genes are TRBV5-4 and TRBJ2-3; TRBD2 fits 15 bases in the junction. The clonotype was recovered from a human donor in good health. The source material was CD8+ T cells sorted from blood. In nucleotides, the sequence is TGTGCCAGCAGCGGACTAGCGGGGGGGACAGATACGCAGTATTTT. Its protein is CASSGLAGGTDTQYF.